The 30 T cell receptor beta chains below come from one sample, sequenced in a study of OX40 agonist ivuxolimab in advanced cancers. Libraries were prepared by immunoSEQ multiplex PCR; TCRdb keeps only in-frame clonotypes and omits some of them. This table holds around 92,000 clones, 90% to 95% found once. The sequencing used CD4+ or CD8+ T cells sorted from blood, collected in a trial of the OX40 agonist ivuxolimab. The origin of the receptors is an adult with an advanced solid tumor such as melanoma, head and neck, liver or kidney cancer.

The chain joins TRBV2 to TRBJ1-1; TRBD1 might be the D (5 bases). Germline CDR1 reads SNHLY; CDR2 reads FYNNEI. V lost 5 bases and J 3 bases, leaving 13 bases between the germline ends. There are 14 residues in the CDR3. This CDR3 reads CASSKTQGYTEAFF. CDR3 in DNA: TGTGCCAGCAGTAAAACCCAGGGTTACACTGAAGCTTTCTTT.

The V and J genes are TRBV28 and TRBJ1-2; the D gene is possibly TRBD1 (6 bases). This CDR3 is 14 amino acids long. V lost 4 bases and J lost 7, with 16 bases in between. Germline V gene data show CDR1 as MDHEN and CDR2 as SYDVKM. For the CDR3, the DNA is TGTGCCAGCAGTTCTCAGGGGTCCCCTCGTGGCTACACCTTC. The encoded protein is CASSSQGSPRGYTF.

The chain has TRBV27 and TRBJ1-6; D uncertain. Germline V gene lookup returns CDR1 MNHEY and CDR2 SMNVEV (reference sequence). Trimming cost V 0 bases and J 10 bases, with 13 bases left between them. The CDR3 spans 15 residues. The CDR3 nucleotides read TGTGCCAGCAGTTTATCCTCGGTAATTCGGTCACCCCTCCACTTT. Its protein product is CASSLSSVIRSPLHF.

The chain couples TRBV2 to TRBJ1-3; D remains unclear. Germline loops: CDR1 SNHLY, CDR2 FYNNEI. V lost 3 bases, J lost 0 bases, and 9 bases lay in between. This CDR3 is built from 15 residues. The DNA for the CDR3 is TGTGCCAGCAGTGACTACGGCGGCTCTGGAAACACCATATATTTT. Its protein product is CASSDYGGSGNTIYF.

The V call is TRBV6-6, the J call TRBJ1-1, with 11 bases matching TRBD1. The CDR3 contains 13 residues. V trimming: 5 bases; J trimming: 10 bases; junction bases outside the gene matches: 6. Looked up from germline, CDR1 is MNHNY and CDR2 is SVGAGI (reference sequence). CDR3 in amino acids: CASSPGTGGLAFF. CDR3 bases: TGTGCCAGCAGTCCCGGGACAGGGGGTCTAGCTTTCTTT.

The J gene is TRBJ1-1, the V gene TRBV9; no firm D call. V was clipped by 0 bases and J by 1 base, with 10 bases between them. Germline V gene data show CDR1 as SGDLS and CDR2 as YYNGEE. The CDR3 length is 15 residues. CDR3 region: CASSVDGYSNTEAFF. The CDR3 bases are TGTGCCAGCAGCGTAGACGGTTACTCGAACACTGAAGCTTTCTTT. The full variable domain, completed using reference TRBV9 and TRBJ1-1, is DSGVTQTPKHLITATGQRVTLRCSPRSGDLSVYWYQQSLDQGLQFLIQYYNGEERAKGNILERFSAQQFPDLHSELNLSSLELGDSALYFCASSVDGYSNTEAFFGQGTRLTVV.

The J gene is TRBJ2-6, the V gene TRBV4-1; D not certain. Germline V CDR1 and CDR2: MGHRA, YSYEKL. Trimming shortened V by 1 base and J by 4 bases, and 5 bases separated the two germline ends. The CDR3 extends over 14 amino acids. CDR3 residues: CASSQGYGANVLTF. CDR3 DNA sequence: TGCGCCAGCAGCCAAGGCTACGGGGCCAACGTCCTGACTTTC.

The CDR3 nucleotides read TGTGCCAGCAGTCCTCCCGGGACAGCGACAGATACGCAGTATTTT. Its translation: CASSPPGTATDTQYF. The V call is TRBV28, the J call TRBJ2-3; 7 nucleotides match TRBD1. The CDR3 loop spans 15 amino acids. V shed 5 bases and J 3 bases; nucleotides not matched to a gene: 8. The germline gives CDR1 MDHEN, CDR2 SYDVKM.

The J gene is TRBJ1-5, the V gene TRBV13; possibly TRBD1 for D (5 bases). Deletions cut 5 bases from V and 7 bases from J, with 9 bases between. Per germline, CDR1 PRHDT and CDR2 FYEKMQ (reference sequence). The CDR3 spans 12 residues. The CDR3 sequence: CASSPWGQPQHF. For the CDR3, the DNA is TGTGCCAGCAGCCCTTGGGGCCAGCCCCAGCATTTT.

The chain combines TRBV5-1 with TRBJ2-6; D call uncertain. Germline CDR1 SGHRS, CDR2 YFSETQ. The V gene lost 2 bases and the J gene lost 0 bases, with 9 bases spanning the gap. CDR3 size: 16 residues. CDR3 in amino acids: CASSFTSGSGANVLTF. CDR3 in DNA: TGCGCCAGCAGCTTCACCTCGGGCTCTGGGGCCAACGTCCTGACTTTC. The full variable domain, rest sourced from reference TRBV5-1 and TRBJ2-6, is KAGVTQTPRYLIKTRGQQVTLSCSPISGHRSVSWYQQTPGQGLQFLFEYFSETQRNKGNFPGRFSGRQFSNSRSEMNVSTLELGDSALYLCASSFTSGSGANVLTFGAGSRLTVL.

The chain is built from TRBV30 and TRBJ1-5; 8 positions match TRBD1. Germline loops: CDR1 GTSNPN, CDR2 SVGIG (reference sequence). The CDR3 sequence is 16 residues long. V shed 5 bases and J 2 bases; nucleotides not matched to a gene: 11. The CDR3, as DNA: TGTGCCTGGGGACAGGGAGGGATCTTTGGCAATCAGCCCCAGCATTTT. The encoded protein is CAWGQGGIFGNQPQHF. The variable domain in full, completed from reference TRBV30 and TRBJ1-5, reads SQTIHQWPATLVQPVGSPLSLECTVEGTSNPNLYWYRQAAGRGLQLLFYSVGIGQISSEVPQNLSASRPQDRQFILSSKKLLLSDSGFYLCAWGQGGIFGNQPQHFGDGTRLSIL.

This clone was counted once. The chain has TRBV7-2 and TRBJ2-7, with TRBD2 matching over 9 bases. Losses at the gene ends were 0 bases for V and 1 base for J; bases not matched to a gene: 1. The germline V gene encodes CDR1 SGHTA and CDR2 FQGNSA. This CDR3 has 15 amino acids. The CDR3 region has the DNA TGTGCCAGCAGCTTAGCGACTAGCGGATCCTACGAGCAGTACGTC. Amino acid sequence: CASSLATSGSYEQYV.

V usage is TRBV7-3 and J usage is TRBJ1-5, with a possible D match to TRBD1 (5 bases). The CDR3 is made up of 15 amino acids. Germline V CDR1 and CDR2: SGHTA, FQGTGA. Trimming removed 3 bases at V and 4 bases at J, with 13 bases between. The CDR3 sequence is CASSLGVRENQPQHF. The CDR3 DNA reads as TGTGCCAGCAGCTTGGGGGTGCGGGAAAATCAGCCCCAGCATTTT. Full variable domain (outside the CDR3, taken from reference TRBV7-3 and TRBJ1-5): GAGVSQTPSNKVTEKGKYVELRCDPISGHTALYWYRQSLGQGPEFLIYFQGTGAADDSGLPNDRFFAVRPEGSVSTLKIQRTERGDSAVYLCASSLGVRENQPQHFGDGTRLSIL.

This sequence joins TRBV4-2 and TRBJ1-5; D is unresolved. The CDR3 sequence is 15 residues long. CDR1 LGHNA and CDR2 YNFKEQ come from the germline V gene. Between the trimmed V and J ends, which lost 4 bases and 1 base, there was a span of 11 bases. The CDR3 DNA follows: TGTGCCAGCAGCCCGGAGGTCAGAAGCAATCAGCCCCAGCATTTT. Its protein is CASSPEVRSNQPQHF.

This chain connects TRBV11-2 to TRBJ1-3; D unclear. The germline gives CDR1 SGHAT, CDR2 FQNNGV. V was shortened by 1 base and J by 4 bases, with 14 bases between the two germline ends. This CDR3 has 16 amino acids. The CDR3 sequence: CASSLGGLRSGNTIYF. The CDR3 nucleotides are TGTGCCAGCAGCTTAGGTGGTCTACGTTCGGGAAACACCATATATTTT.

The V gene is TRBV6-6, the J gene TRBJ1-1; D is possibly TRBD1 (5 bases). The V and J ends lost 4 bases and 6 bases respectively, with 15 bases between them. Germline lookup yields CDR1 MNHNY and CDR2 SVGAGI (reference sequence). The CDR3 runs to 14 residues. Here the CDR3 reads CASSSGFQIPEAFF. In DNA form, the CDR3 reads TGTGCCAGCAGTTCAGGGTTCCAGATCCCTGAAGCTTTCTTT.

J is TRBJ2-1 and V is TRBV7-2; the D is unclear. Germline V lookup: CDR1 SGHTA, CDR2 FQGNSA. This CDR3 region has 15 residues. V lost 1 base to trimming and J lost 1 base, with 8 bases between them. The CDR3 DNA follows: TGTGCCAGCAGCTTAGGGCCCGTATCCTACAATGAGCAGTTCTTC. It specifies CASSLGPVSYNEQFF.

J is TRBJ1-1 and V is TRBV6-5; the match to TRBD1 covers 7 bases. Germline assignment: CDR1 MNHEY and CDR2 SVGAGI. The ends lost 4 bases at V and 4 bases at J; junction bases unmatched: 12. CDR3 length equals 16 residues. CDR3 loop: CASSFLPQGRRTEAFF. The CDR3 coding sequence is TGTGCCAGCAGTTTCCTACCACAGGGGCGCCGCACTGAAGCTTTCTTT.

This chain connects TRBV4-3 to TRBJ1-5, with D tentatively TRBD1 (6 bases). The CDR3 is made up of 19 amino acids. Between the trimmed V and J ends, which lost 0 bases and 0 bases, there was a span of 18 bases. CDR1 and CDR2 (germline): LGHNA, YSLEER. CDR3 amino acids: CASSQEPPSGATSNQPQHF. In DNA form, the CDR3 reads TGCGCCAGCAGCCAAGAACCCCCTTCGGGGGCCACTAGCAATCAGCCCCAGCATTTT.

The chain carries TRBV7-2 and TRBJ2-3, with 7 bases that match TRBD2. The CDR3 consists of 16 residues. Per the germline V gene, CDR1 is SGHTA and CDR2 is FQGNSA. The junction had 13 bases not matched to a gene; V was cut back by 6 bases and J by 4 bases. CDR3 sequence (DNA): TGTGCCAGCAGACCCGCCCGGGGCGGGGGATCAGATACGCAGTATTTT. As protein: CASRPARGGGSDTQYF.

The chain is built from TRBV6-6 and TRBJ2-7, with 9 bases matching TRBD1. Germline lookup yields CDR1 MNHNY and CDR2 SVGAGI (reference sequence). This CDR3 has 15 amino acids. The V gene end was trimmed by 4 bases and the J gene end by 5 bases; junction bases not matched to a gene: 9. The chain's CDR3 is CASSSPGQGLHEQYF. CDR3 in DNA: TGTGCCAGCAGTTCTCCGGGACAGGGTCTCCACGAGCAGTACTTC.

The chain uses TRBV5-1 and TRBJ2-1, with TRBD2 matching 10 bases. Germline V lookup: CDR1 SGHRS, CDR2 YFSETQ. This CDR3 has 13 residues. V was clipped by 4 bases and J by 7 bases; unmatched bases: 2. CDR3 in DNA: TGCGCCAGCAGCCGGACTAGCGGTAATGAGCAGTTCTTC. It encodes CASSRTSGNEQFF. Combining the CDR3 with reference TRBV5-1 and TRBJ2-1 gives the whole variable domain KAGVTQTPRYLIKTRGQQVTLSCSPISGHRSVSWYQQTPGQGLQFLFEYFSETQRNKGNFPGRFSGRQFSNSRSEMNVSTLELGDSALYLCASSRTSGNEQFFGPGTRLTVL.

The chain employs TRBV28 and TRBJ2-4, with a tentative D call TRBD2 (5 bases). The CDR3 consists of 12 residues. Trimming took off 7 bases at V and 8 bases at J, with 12 bases between the two ends. Germline V gene sequence: CDR1 MDHEN, CDR2 SYDVKM. The CDR3 here is CASNPPGDIQYF. The CDR3 DNA follows: TGTGCCAGCAACCCACCCGGGGACATTCAGTACTTC.

The chain couples TRBV5-4 to TRBJ2-5, with unresolved D. V dropped 6 bases and J dropped 1 base, with 10 bases sitting between them. Germline CDR1 reads SGHNT; CDR2 reads YYREEE (reference sequence). The CDR3 consists of 13 residues. The CDR3 DNA reads TGTGCCAGCACCCTCCACGGCCAAGAGACCCAGTACTTC. Translating it yields CASTLHGQETQYF.

This clone was counted once. The chain employs TRBV5-1 and TRBJ2-2, with D unclear. The CDR3 covers 14 residues. Per the germline V gene, CDR1 is SGHRS and CDR2 is YFSETQ. V gave up 4 bases and J gave up 0 bases, with 7 bases separating them. CDR3 residues: CASSGVANTGELFF. The CDR3 DNA sequence: TGCGCCAGCAGCGGGGTGGCGAACACCGGGGAGCTGTTTTTT. The full variable domain, its missing parts supplied by reference TRBV5-1 and TRBJ2-2, is KAGVTQTPRYLIKTRGQQVTLSCSPISGHRSVSWYQQTPGQGLQFLFEYFSETQRNKGNFPGRFSGRQFSNSRSEMNVSTLELGDSALYLCASSGVANTGELFFGEGSRLTVL.

The chain joins TRBV12-5 to TRBJ2-3; tentative D call: TRBD1 (5 bases). Trimming removed 7 bases at V and 5 bases at J, with 13 bases between. The V gene's germline CDR1 is LGHNT and CDR2 FRNRAP. CDR3 length equals 13 residues. This chain's CDR3 is CASAKTRGDTQYF. The CDR3 nucleotides read TGTGCTAGTGCCAAAACAAGGGGAGATACGCAGTATTTT.

The chain recombines TRBV2 with TRBJ2-1; 11 bases line up with TRBD2. This CDR3 has 15 amino acids. V was pared by 11 bases and J by 8 bases, with 14 bases of the junction left unmatched. Germline V lookup: CDR1 SNHLY, CDR2 FYNNEI. CDR3 sequence reads: CAGELAGEGKDEQFF. In DNA form, the CDR3 reads TGTGCCGGCGAACTAGCGGGAGAAGGGAAGGATGAGCAGTTCTTC.

The chain uses TRBV9 and TRBJ1-1; D is uncertain. Germline-derived CDR1 and CDR2 are SGDLS and YYNGEE. CDR3 length: 14 residues. Trimming cost V 2 bases and J 9 bases, with 17 bases left between them. The CDR3: CASSVDSGNQKAFF. CDR3 bases: TGTGCCAGCAGCGTGGACTCCGGAAACCAGAAAGCTTTCTTT.

The sample holds a few counts of this clone. In nucleotides, the CDR3 is TGTGCCAGCTTAGACAGGGCCACCGGGGAGCTGTTTTTT. Translating it yields CASLDRATGELFF. The V and J genes are TRBV6-1 and TRBJ2-2; 7 nucleotides agree with TRBD1. CDR3 length equals 13 residues. Unmatched junction bases numbered 4, after V lost 8 bases and J lost 4 bases. The germline gives CDR1 MNHNS, CDR2 SASEGT.

The chain has TRBV7-6 and TRBJ2-1; D gene unclear. The CDR3 totals 13 residues. Trimming took off 5 bases at V and 0 bases at J, with 5 bases between the two ends. Germline assignment: CDR1 SGHVS and CDR2 FNYEAQ. For the CDR3, the DNA is TGTGCCAGCAGCACGAACTCCTACAATGAGCAGTTCTTC. Protein: CASSTNSYNEQFF.